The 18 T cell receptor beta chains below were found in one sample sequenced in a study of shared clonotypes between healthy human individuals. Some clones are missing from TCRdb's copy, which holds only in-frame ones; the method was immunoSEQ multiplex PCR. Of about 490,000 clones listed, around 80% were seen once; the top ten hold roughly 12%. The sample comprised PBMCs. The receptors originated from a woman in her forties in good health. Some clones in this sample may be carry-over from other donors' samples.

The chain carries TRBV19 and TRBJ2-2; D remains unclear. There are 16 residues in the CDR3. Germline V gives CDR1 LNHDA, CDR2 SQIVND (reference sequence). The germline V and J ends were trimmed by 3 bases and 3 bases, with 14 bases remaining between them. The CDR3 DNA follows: TGTGCCAGTAGTATGTTAAGAAGCAGGCACACCGGGGAGCTGTTTTTT. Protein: CASSMLRSRHTGELFF.

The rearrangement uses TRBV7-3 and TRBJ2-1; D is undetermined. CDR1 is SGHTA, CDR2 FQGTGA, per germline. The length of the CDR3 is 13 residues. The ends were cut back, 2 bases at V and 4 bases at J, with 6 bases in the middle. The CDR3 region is CASSLAAYNEQFF. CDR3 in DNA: TGTGCCAGCAGCTTAGCGGCTTACAATGAGCAGTTCTTC.

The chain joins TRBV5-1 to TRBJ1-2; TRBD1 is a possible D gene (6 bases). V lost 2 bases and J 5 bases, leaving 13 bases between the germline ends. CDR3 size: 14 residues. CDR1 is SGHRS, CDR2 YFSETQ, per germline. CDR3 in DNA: TGCGCCAGCAGCTTTGTCCCAGGGGAATATGGCTACACCTTC. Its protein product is CASSFVPGEYGYTF.

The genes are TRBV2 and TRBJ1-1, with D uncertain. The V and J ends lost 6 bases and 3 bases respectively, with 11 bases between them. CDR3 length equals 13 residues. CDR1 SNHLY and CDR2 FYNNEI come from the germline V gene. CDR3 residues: CASSGGLHTEAFF. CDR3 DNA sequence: TGTGCCAGCAGCGGAGGGTTGCACACTGAAGCTTTCTTT.

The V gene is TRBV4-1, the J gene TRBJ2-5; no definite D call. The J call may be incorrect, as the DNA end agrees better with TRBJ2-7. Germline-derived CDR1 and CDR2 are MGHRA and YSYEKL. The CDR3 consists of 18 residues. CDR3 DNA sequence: TGCGCCAGCAGCCAAGAGAGGACCTCTCCCCTCACTGGGGACGAGCAGTACTTC. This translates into CASSQERTSPLTGDEQYF.

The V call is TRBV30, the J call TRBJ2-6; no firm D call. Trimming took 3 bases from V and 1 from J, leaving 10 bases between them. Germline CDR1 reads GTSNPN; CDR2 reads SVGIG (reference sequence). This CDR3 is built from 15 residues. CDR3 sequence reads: CAWSPIRSGANVLTF. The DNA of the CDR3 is TGTGCCTGGAGCCCTATTAGATCTGGGGCCAACGTCCTGACTTTC.

In DNA, the CDR3 is TGTGCCAGCAGCGGGACAGTGGGGAACACTGAAGCTTTCTTT. Residues: CASSGTVGNTEAFF. The gene calls are TRBV6-5 and TRBJ1-1, with 7 nucleotides matching TRBD1. Germline-derived CDR1 and CDR2 are MNHEY and SVGAGI. This CDR3 has 14 residues. V was pared by 6 bases and J by 1 base, with 5 bases of the junction left unmatched.

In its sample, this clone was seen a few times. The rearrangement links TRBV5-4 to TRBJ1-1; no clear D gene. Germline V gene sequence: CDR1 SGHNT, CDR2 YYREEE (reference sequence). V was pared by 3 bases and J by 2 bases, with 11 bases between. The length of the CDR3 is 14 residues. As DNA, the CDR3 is TGTGCCAGCAGCTCTAGACCGACCAACACTGAAGCTTTCTTT. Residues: CASSSRPTNTEAFF.

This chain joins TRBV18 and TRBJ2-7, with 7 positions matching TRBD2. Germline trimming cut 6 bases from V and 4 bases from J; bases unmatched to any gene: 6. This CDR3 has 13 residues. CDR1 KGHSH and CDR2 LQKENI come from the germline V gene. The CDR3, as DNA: TGTGCCAGCTCGCGCCCTAGCGGTTACGAGCAGTACTTC. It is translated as CASSRPSGYEQYF.

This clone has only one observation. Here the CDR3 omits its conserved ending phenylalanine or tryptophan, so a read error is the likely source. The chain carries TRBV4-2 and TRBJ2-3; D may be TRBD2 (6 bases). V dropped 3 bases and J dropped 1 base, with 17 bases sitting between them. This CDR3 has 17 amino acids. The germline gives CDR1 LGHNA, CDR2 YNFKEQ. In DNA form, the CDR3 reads TGTGCCAGCAGCCAGTTTGGGGGAGGTGCTGGCACAGATACGCAGTATCTT. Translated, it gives CASSQFGGGAGTDTQYL.

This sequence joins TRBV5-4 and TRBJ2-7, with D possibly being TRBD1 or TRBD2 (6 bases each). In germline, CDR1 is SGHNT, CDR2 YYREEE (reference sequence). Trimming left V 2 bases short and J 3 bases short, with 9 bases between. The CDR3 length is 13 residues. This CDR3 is CASSFGGHYEQYF. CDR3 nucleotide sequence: TGTGCCAGCAGCTTCGGGGGCCACTACGAGCAGTACTTC.

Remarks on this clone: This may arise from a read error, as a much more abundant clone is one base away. The CDR3 region has the DNA TGTGCCGGCAGCTTAGTAGTGACTAGCGGCGTTGAGCAGTTCTTC. Translation: CAGSLVVTSGVEQFF. The chain combines TRBV7-2 with TRBJ2-1; 9 bases align to TRBD2. The CDR3 sequence is 15 residues long. Germline V gene lookup returns CDR1 SGHTA and CDR2 FQGNSA.

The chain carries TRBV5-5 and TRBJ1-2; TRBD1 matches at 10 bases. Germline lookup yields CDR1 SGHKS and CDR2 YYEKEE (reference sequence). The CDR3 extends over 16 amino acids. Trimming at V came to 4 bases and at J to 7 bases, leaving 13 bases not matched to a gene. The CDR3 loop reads CASSVWQDRGRGGYTF. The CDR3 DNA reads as TGTGCCAGCAGCGTGTGGCAGGACAGGGGGAGAGGTGGCTACACCTTC. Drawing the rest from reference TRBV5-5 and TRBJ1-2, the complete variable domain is DAGVTQSPTHLIKTRGQQVTLRCSPISGHKSVSWYQQVLGQGPQFIFQYYEKEERGRGNFPDRFSARQFPNYSSELNVNALLLGDSALYLCASSVWQDRGRGGYTFGSGTRLTVV.

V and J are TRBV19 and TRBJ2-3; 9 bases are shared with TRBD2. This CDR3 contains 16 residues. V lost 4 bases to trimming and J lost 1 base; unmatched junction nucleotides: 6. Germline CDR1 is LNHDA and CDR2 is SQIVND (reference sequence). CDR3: CASSTIAGAGTDTQYF. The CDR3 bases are TGTGCCAGTAGTACAATAGCGGGAGCCGGCACAGATACGCAGTATTTT.

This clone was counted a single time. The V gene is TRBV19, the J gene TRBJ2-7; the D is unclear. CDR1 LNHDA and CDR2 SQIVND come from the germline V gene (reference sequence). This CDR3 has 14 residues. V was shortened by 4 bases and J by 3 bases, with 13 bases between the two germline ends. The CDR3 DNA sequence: TGTGCCAGTAGTACGCCTAGGAACCACTACGAGCAGTACTTC. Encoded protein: CASSTPRNHYEQYF.

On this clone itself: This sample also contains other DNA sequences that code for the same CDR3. The CDR3 is CASSLSRNTEAFF. The CDR3 bases are TGTGCCAGCAGCTTATCCAGGAACACTGAAGCTTTCTTT. The chain has TRBV7-3 and TRBJ1-1; D unresolved. The CDR3 totals 13 residues. Germline V CDR1 and CDR2: SGHTA, FQGTGA. With 2 bases removed from V and 1 base from J, the gap between germline ends came to 5 bases. Full variable domain (rest looked up from reference TRBV7-3 and TRBJ1-1): GAGVSQTPSNKVTEKGKYVELRCDPISGHTALYWYRQSLGQGPEFLIYFQGTGAADDSGLPNDRFFAVRPEGSVSTLKIQRTERGDSAVYLCASSLSRNTEAFFGQGTRLTVV.

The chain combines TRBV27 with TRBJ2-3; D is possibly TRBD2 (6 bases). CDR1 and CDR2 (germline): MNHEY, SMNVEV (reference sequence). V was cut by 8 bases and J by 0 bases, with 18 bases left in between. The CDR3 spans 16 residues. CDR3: CASGVPGLRSTDTQYF. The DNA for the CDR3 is TGTGCCAGCGGTGTACCGGGACTTAGGAGCACAGATACGCAGTATTTT.

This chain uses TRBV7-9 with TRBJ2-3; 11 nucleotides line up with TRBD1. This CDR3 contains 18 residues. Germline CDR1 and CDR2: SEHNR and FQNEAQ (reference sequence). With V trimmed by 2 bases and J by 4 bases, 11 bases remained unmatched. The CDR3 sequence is CASSLSLRTGGFSDTQYF. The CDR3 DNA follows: TGTGCCAGCAGCTTATCCCTTCGGACAGGGGGCTTCTCAGATACGCAGTATTTT.